The 15 T cell receptor beta chains listed next were all sequenced from one sample in a study of T-cell memory formation after mild COVID-19. MiXCR was run by TCRdb on the 5' RACE reads, yielding one entry per CDR3 protein. The repertoire includes around 370,000 distinct CDR3 sequences, around a fifth of them detected once, and around 13% sits in the top ten. The sequenced material came from PBMCs or a T cell subset sorted from them (not recorded which). Every receptor here comes from an adult woman who had mild COVID-19 (a few samples of this study predate the infection). Cell type and time point are not known.

The chain has TRBV12-3 or TRBV12-4 and TRBJ1-1; no reliable D call. This CDR3 is 13 amino acids long. V dropped 2 bases and J dropped 7 bases, with 11 bases sitting between them. The CDR3 coding sequence is TGTGCCAGCAGTTTATTTCCGGATTTTGAAGCTTTCTTT. Its protein product is CASSLFPDFEAFF.

The sample holds one count of this clonotype. This chain uses TRBV15 with TRBJ2-3; TRBD2 agrees at 7 bases. The CDR3 contains 15 residues. Trimming at V came to 1 base and at J to 5 bases, leaving 6 bases not matched to a gene. Germline CDR1 is LNHNV and CDR2 is YYDKDF (reference sequence). CDR3 DNA: TGTGCCACCAGCAGAGTCACGGGCGGGGGAGATACGCAGTATTTT. Its protein is CATSRVTGGGDTQYF.

The J gene is TRBJ2-3, the V gene TRBV3-1; possible D gene TRBD1, 6 bases. V was cut by 4 bases and J by 2 bases, with 16 bases left in between. The CDR3 contains 16 residues. In germline, CDR1 is LGHDT, CDR2 YNNKEL (reference sequence). The CDR3 reads CASSPYRALDTDTQYF. In DNA form, the CDR3 reads TGTGCCAGCAGCCCCTACAGGGCCCTCGACACAGATACGCAGTATTTT.

The chain links TRBV9 to TRBJ2-3; 12 nucleotides align to TRBD2. Unmatched junction bases numbered 7, after V lost 2 bases and J lost 3 bases. Germline V gives CDR1 SGDLS, CDR2 YYNGEE. This CDR3 comprises 17 residues. DNA of the CDR3: TGTGCCAGCAGCGTTCCGACTAGCGGGGGCTCTACAGATACGCAGTATTTT. Translating it yields CASSVPTSGGSTDTQYF.

This clonotype appeared a few times. The chain combines TRBV5-1 with TRBJ2-4; D is unclear. The V end was cut by 0 bases, the J end by 0 bases, with 7 bases between. The V gene's germline CDR1 is SGHRS and CDR2 YFSETQ. This CDR3 contains 15 residues. The CDR3 spells CASSLGQLAKNIQYF. The CDR3 DNA sequence: TGCGCCAGCAGCTTGGGACAATTAGCCAAAAACATTCAGTACTTC.

This clonotype turned up a few times. This rearrangement joins TRBV7-9 to TRBJ1-1; D gene unclear. CDR1 is SEHNR and CDR2 is FQNEAQ in the germline V gene (reference sequence). The CDR3 extends over 13 amino acids. V lost 7 bases and J lost 1, with 10 bases in between. The CDR3 is CASKSPPNTEAFF. The CDR3 coding sequence is TGTGCCAGCAAATCGCCACCGAACACTGAAGCTTTCTTT.

This clonotype was counted many times. The chain uses TRBV5-1 and TRBJ1-5, with D possibly matching TRBD1 (6 bases). Germline CDR1 and CDR2: SGHRS and YFSETQ. The V end was cut by 1 base, the J end by 2 bases, with 7 bases between. This CDR3 contains 14 residues. The CDR3 nucleotides read TGCGCCAGCAGCTTGTCAGGGGGCAATCAGCCCCAGCATTTT. This encodes CASSLSGGNQPQHF.

The table lists this clonotype with a few counts. The CDR3 nucleotides are TGTGCCAGCAGCCAGAGCGTTTCACCCCTCCACTTT. Amino acid sequence: CASSQSVSPLHF. The chain recombines TRBV3-1 with TRBJ1-6, with D uncertain. CDR1 is LGHDT, CDR2 YNNKEL, per germline (reference sequence). V lost 3 bases and J lost 9, with 6 bases in between. This CDR3 comprises 12 residues.

This clonotype was seen a handful of times. V and J are TRBV12-3 or TRBV12-4 and TRBJ2-7; tentatively, D is TRBD2 (7 bases). The CDR3 sequence is 15 residues long. The V end lost 1 base, the J end lost 4 bases, and 14 bases lay between the germline ends. CDR3 nucleotide sequence: TGTGCCAGCAGTTTAGTCGGGGGGCTTGATTACGAGCAGTACTTC. Protein: CASSLVGGLDYEQYF.

This chain uses TRBV7-9 with TRBJ1-1; D unresolved. V was shortened by 1 base and J by 0 bases, with 6 bases between the two germline ends. The length of the CDR3 is 14 residues. The germline V gene encodes CDR1 SEHNR and CDR2 FQNEAQ (reference sequence). The CDR3: CASSLEGLNTEAFF. The CDR3, as DNA: TGTGCCAGCAGCTTAGAAGGGTTGAACACTGAAGCTTTCTTT.

Comment on this clonotype: The germline gene is not matched at one end of the junction; a read error may be the cause. The rearrangement links TRBV5-1 to TRBJ2-7; maybe TRBD1 (6 bases). This CDR3 spans 15 amino acids. Germline values: CDR1 SGHRS, CDR2 YFSETQ. CDR3 bases: TGCGCCAGCAGCCCCTGGGACACCAGCTCCTACGAGAAGTACTTC. It specifies CASSPWDTSSYEKYF.

The CDR3 sequence: CASSPYTYEQYF. CDR3 nucleotides: TGTGCCAGCAGCCCTTACACCTACGAGCAGTACTTC. The chain employs TRBV7-9 and TRBJ2-7; D is unclear. V lost 5 bases, J lost 2 bases, and 7 bases lay in between. The CDR3 is made up of 12 amino acids. Looked up from germline, CDR1 is SEHNR and CDR2 is FQNEAQ (reference sequence).

This clonotype was detected a few times. The rearrangement joins TRBV5-1 to TRBJ2-7; 12 positions agree with TRBD2. V was clipped by 6 bases and J by 2 bases; unmatched bases: 9. The CDR3 spans 16 residues. Per the germline V gene, CDR1 is SGHRS and CDR2 is YFSETQ. The CDR3 region is CASNPGLAGNTYEQYF. CDR3 DNA sequence: TGCGCCAGCAATCCGGGACTAGCGGGCAATACCTACGAGCAGTACTTC.

V gene TRBV2 combines with J gene TRBJ1-2, with D perhaps matching TRBD1 (5 bases). The germline CDR1 and CDR2 sequences are SNHLY and FYNNEI. Trimming left V 4 bases short and J 5 bases short, with 8 bases between. There are 12 residues in the CDR3. CDR3 loop: CASSVQDYGYTF. In DNA form, the CDR3 reads TGTGCCAGCAGTGTACAGGATTATGGCTACACCTTC. Together with reference TRBV2 and TRBJ1-2, the CDR3 gives the full variable domain: EPEVTQTPSHQVTQMGQEVILRCVPISNHLYFYWYRQILGQKVEFLVSFYNNEISEKSEIFDDQFSVERPDGSNFTLKIRSTKLEDSAMYFCASSVQDYGYTFGSGTRLTVV.

The rearrangement joins TRBV7-2 to TRBJ1-1, with TRBD1 matching 7 bases. The germline CDR1 and CDR2 sequences are SGHTA and FQGNSA. V shed 4 bases and J 5 bases; nucleotides not matched to a gene: 7. The CDR3 is made up of 14 amino acids. DNA for the CDR3: TGTGCCAGCAGCTCGGACAGGAAGGTGACTGAAGCTTTCTTT. Protein sequence: CASSSDRKVTEAFF.